This T cell receptor beta chain was recovered during a study of T cell changes during pregnancy in multiple sclerosis. Germline V gives CDR1 SEHNR, CDR2 FQNEAQ (reference sequence). The CDR3 is 13 residues long. V lost 1 base, J lost 3 bases, and 6 bases lay in between. The method was immunoSEQ multiplex PCR; TCRdb's version includes in-frame clones alone and lacks a portion of them. The sample lists some 64,000 clones, 90% occurring once. The chain carries TRBV7-9 and TRBJ2-5, with D uncertain. The sequence came from a female donor in good health, enrolled as a control in a pregnancy study. Here the sequenced sample was peripheral blood, taken in the second trimester of pregnancy. The CDR3 spells CASSLDLEETQYF. CDR3 sequence (DNA): TGTGCCAGCAGCTTAGATCTAGAAGAGACCCAGTACTTC.